The rows below give T cell receptor beta chains drawn from one sample of a study of blood T cell repertoires in COVID-19. Data came from immunoSEQ multiplex PCR; TCRdb stores just in-frame clones and leaves some out. Of 65,000 to 80,000 clones in the sample, approximately 78% were seen once. The sequenced sample was peripheral blood. The receptors were gathered from a human donor in a cohort sampled during active COVID-19. The CDR3 runs from the conserved cysteine through the conserved F or W. A D gene is named only where the DNA matches it firmly. Some rows have no size entry. The others give once, few or many, or a class for an expanded clone.

TRBJ2-7 once TRBD2 TRBV20-1 TGCAGTGCTAGTCTGTTAGCGGGGTACTACGAGCAGTACTTC CSASLLAGYYEQYF
TRBJ2-2 - TRBD1 TRBV24-1 TGTGCCACCAGTGACTCCACGGGACAGGGGAACACCGGGGAGCTGTTTTTT CATSDSTGQGNTGELFF
TRBJ1-2 - TRBD1 TRBV11-2 TGTGCCAGCGCCAGATCTGGGACAGGAGCTAACTATGGCTACACCTTC CASARSGTGANYGYTF
TRBJ2-7 - TRBD2 TRBV15 TGTGCCACCAGGATAAGCGGGGGCTACGAGCAGTACTTC CATRISGGYEQYF
TRBJ2-7 - - TRBV6-6 TGTGCCAGCGTCGGGACACCAAGATACGAGCAGTACTTC CASVGTPRYEQYF
TRBJ2-7 few - TRBV4-1 TGCGCCAGCAGCCAAGGCGCGATACGCGGGGTCTCCTACGAGCAGTACTTC CASSQGAIRGVSYEQYF
TRBJ1-3 - - TRBV28 TGTGCCAGCAGCACAGGGCACTCTGGAAACACCATATATTTT CASSTGHSGNTIYF
TRBJ2-5 - TRBD2 TRBV11-2 TGTGCCAGCAGCTTTTTTAGCGGGGGCCCGCAAGAGACCCAGTACTTC CASSFFSGGPQETQYF
TRBJ2-7 - TRBD1 TRBV28 TGTGCCAGCAGTCCGCCGGGACAGAGAGCACAGTACTTC CASSPPGQRAQYF
TRBJ2-7 - - TRBV24-1 TGTGCCACCAGTGAGGGGAGCTCCTACGAGCAGTACTTC CATSEGSSYEQYF
TRBJ1-5 - TRBD1 TRBV5-8 TGTGCCAGCAGCTTTCGGACAGGGGGCGTCAATCAGCCCCAGCATTTT CASSFRTGGVNQPQHF
TRBJ1-1 - - TRBV12-3/TRBV12-4 TGTGCCAGCAGTTTCGGGATTACTGAAGCTTTCTTT CASSFGITEAFF
TRBJ1-5 few - TRBV7-9 TGTGCCAGCAGCCTTAATAGCAATCAGCCCCAGCATTTT CASSLNSNQPQHF
TRBJ2-5 - - TRBV6-5 TGTGCCAGCAGGGGCCTCCGGCTGCACCAAGAGACCCAGTACTTC CASRGLRLHQETQYF
TRBJ1-6 - TRBD1 TRBV28 TGTGCCAGCAGTTTAATGGCAGGGGGTAATTCACCCCTCCACTTT CASSLMAGGNSPLHF
TRBJ2-5 - - TRBV5-1 TGCGCCAGCAGCCCCGGTCGGTCCCAAGAGACCCAGTACTTC CASSPGRSQETQYF
TRBJ2-1 - TRBD2 TRBV3-1/TRBV3-2 TGTGCCAGCAGCCAAGTCACGCCGGGACTAGAGGTCTCCTACAATGAGCAGTTCTTC CASSQVTPGLEVSYNEQFF
TRBJ2-5 - - TRBV10-3 TGTGCCATCAGTGAGTCGGGGGGACGCGAGACCCAGTACTTC CAISESGGRETQYF
TRBJ2-1 - - TRBV6-5 TGTGCCACACGTCTCACGGTCGGTGATGAGCAGTTCTTC CATRLTVGDEQFF
TRBJ1-2 - TRBD1 TRBV7-2 TGTGCCAGCAGCTTAGGGGGGACAGGGAAGTTGAACTATGGCTACACCTTC CASSLGGTGKLNYGYTF
TRBJ2-7 - TRBD2 TRBV11-3 TGTGCCAGCAGCCAGACTAGGGAGGGCGAGCAGTACTTC CASSQTREGEQYF
TRBJ1-5 - TRBD1 TRBV19 TGTGCCAGTAGGTTACAGGGGGCGAATCAGCCCCAGCATTTT CASRLQGANQPQHF
TRBJ2-3 - - TRBV13 TGTGCCAGCAGCCCGGCACAGGGGACTAGCACAGATACGCAGTATTTT CASSPAQGTSTDTQYF
TRBJ2-7 - - TRBV29-1 TGCAGCGCCAGCGACAGTTACGAGCAGTACTTC CSASDSYEQYF
TRBJ1-3 - - TRBV3-1/TRBV3-2 TGTGCCAGCAGCCAAGATCTGGGGGCTTCTGGAAACACCATATATTTT CASSQDLGASGNTIYF
TRBJ1-4 once TRBD1 TRBV12-3/TRBV12-4 TGTGCCAGCAGTGAGGGGGCTGAACTGTTTTTT CASSEGAELFF
TRBJ2-3 - TRBD1 TRBV6-5 TGTGCCAGCCAAAGGGGGCGCCTACCAGATACGCAGTATTTT CASQRGRLPDTQYF
TRBJ2-1 once - TRBV28 TGTGCCAGCAGTAGGGCGGGTGAGCCCTACAATGAGCAGTTCTTC CASSRAGEPYNEQFF
TRBJ2-3 - TRBD2 TRBV12-5 TGTGCTAGTGGTTTGGGAACTAGCGGGGGGGTGAAAGATACGCAGTATTTT CASGLGTSGGVKDTQYF
TRBJ2-7 - TRBD2 TRBV18 TGTGCCAGCTCACCGTCAACCGGGGGGGCGGACGAGCAGTACTTC CASSPSTGGADEQYF
TRBJ1-1 - TRBD1 TRBV7-6 TGTGCCAGCAGCCCAACCCCCAAATTCGGGACAGTGAACACTGAAGCTTTCTTT CASSPTPKFGTVNTEAFF
TRBJ2-2 - - TRBV28 TGTGCCAGCCGCCTAATCCTTGGGGAGCTGTTTTTT CASRLILGELFF
TRBJ2-2 - TRBD1 TRBV4-1 TGCGCCAGCAGCCAGCACAGGGGGCGAAATTCCGGGGAGCTGTTTTTT CASSQHRGRNSGELFF
TRBJ1-1 - - TRBV28 TGTGCCAGCAGTTCACTTACAGGGAACACTGAAGCTTTCTTT CASSSLTGNTEAFF
TRBJ2-7 once - TRBV6-5 TGTGCCAGCAGTCGTACCACAGGGTTCGACGAGCAGTACTTC CASSRTTGFDEQYF
TRBJ1-2 few - TRBV7-9 TGTGCCAGCAGCCCGGGGAAAGGAGGGTATTCTGGCTACACCTTC CASSPGKGGYSGYTF
TRBJ1-5 - TRBD1 TRBV5-1 TGCGCCAGCAGCTGGGGGACAGGGGGCCAGCCCCAGCATTTT CASSWGTGGQPQHF
TRBJ1-5 - - TRBV6-1 TGTGCCAGCAGTGAAGCTCGGAATCAGCCCCAGCATTTT CASSEARNQPQHF
TRBJ2-5 few TRBD2 TRBV25-1 TGTGCCAGCAGCGGGGGGGGGAAAGAGACCCAGTACTTC CASSGGGKETQYF
TRBJ2-7 - TRBD1 TRBV9 TGTGCCAGCAGCCCACTACAGGGGGCTGGCTACGAGCAGTACTTC CASSPLQGAGYEQYF
TRBJ2-2 once - TRBV9 TGTGCCAGCAGCGTGGCAGACATGAAGAACACCGGGGAGCTGTTTTTT CASSVADMKNTGELFF
TRBJ2-7 - TRBD2 TRBV6-5 TGTGCCAGCCGAGACGCGGGGGGCAGGTGGTTCGAGCAGTACTTC CASRDAGGRWFEQYF
TRBJ1-2 - - TRBV5-3 TGTGCCAGAAGCTTGGCGGGGTTCGGCATCGATGGCTACACCTTC CARSLAGFGIDGYTF
TRBJ1-1 - - TRBV28 TGTGCCAGCAGTTTATGGATTGCGGTGAGACGGACTGAAGCTTTCTTT CASSLWIAVRRTEAFF
TRBJ1-4 - - TRBV7-9 TGTGCCAGCAGCTTAGGACTAGCAACTAATGAAAAACTGTTTTTT CASSLGLATNEKLFF
TRBJ1-2 few - TRBV2 TGTGCCAGCAGTCCTGACAGAAACTATGGCTACACCTTC CASSPDRNYGYTF
TRBJ2-2 - - TRBV9 TGTGCCAGCAGGTCAGGGGAAATGAACACCGGGGAGCTGTTTTTT CASRSGEMNTGELFF
TRBJ2-7 few TRBD2 TRBV29-1 TGCAGCGTCGGCGGGGGGGGTGGCCGGGAGCAGTACTTC CSVGGGGGREQYF
TRBJ1-1 - TRBD1 TRBV4-1 TGCGCCAGCAGCCAAGGAGAAGGGGGCAACACTGAAGCTTTCTTT CASSQGEGGNTEAFF